A selection of T cell receptor beta chains follows, all from one sample in a study of cytomegalovirus exposure and HLA in healthy donors. Method: immunoSEQ multiplex PCR; TCRdb's copy keeps in-frame clones and lacks some. The table has roughly 88,000 clones, roughly 72% seen once; the top ten hold more than 5%. Sample: PBMCs. The receptors here all came from a man younger than 40 in good health and CMV-seropositive. The CDR3 runs from the conserved cysteine through the conserved F or W. The D gene is left open where the match is weak. Clone size is stated in some rows and not others, as once, few, many or a class when expanded.

CSVPLGEAFF	TGCAGCGTCCCCCTCGGGGAAGCTTTCTTT	TRBV29-1	-	TRBJ1-1	-
CAISDRGRSEAFF	TGTGCCATCAGTGACCGGGGAAGATCTGAAGCTTTCTTT	TRBV10-3	-	TRBJ1-1	-
CASRRTSGPPYGYTF	TGTGCCAGCAGGCGCACGAGTGGGCCCCCCTATGGCTACACCTTC	TRBV28	-	TRBJ1-2	-
CASSDAGLGYGYTF	TGTGCCAGCAGTGACGCGGGTTTGGGGTATGGCTACACCTTC	TRBV6-1	-	TRBJ1-2	-
CASSSRDRGLTNQPQHF	TGTGCCAGCAGTTCCCGGGACAGGGGTTTAACCAATCAGCCCCAGCATTTT	TRBV27	once	TRBJ1-5	TRBD1
CASSVTGTGVDEQYF	TGTGCCAGCAGCGTAACGGGAACCGGCGTCGACGAGCAGTACTTC	TRBV9	-	TRBJ2-7	-
CASSRTLNTGELFF	TGCGCCAGCAGCCGGACTCTAAACACCGGGGAGCTGTTTTTT	TRBV4-1	-	TRBJ2-2	-
CASSQWVGDSDYEQYF	TGTGCCAGCAGCCAATGGGTAGGGGACTCTGATTACGAGCAGTACTTC	TRBV4-2	-	TRBJ2-7	-
CASSPPGQGHQPQHF	TGTGCCAGCTCACCACCGGGCCAGGGTCATCAGCCCCAGCATTTT	TRBV18	-	TRBJ1-5	-
CAWSLGWSEKLFF	TGTGCCTGGAGTTTGGGTTGGAGTGAAAAACTGTTTTTT	TRBV30	-	TRBJ1-4	-
CASRRTGGASYNEQFF	TGTGCCAGCAGGCGGACAGGGGGCGCCTCCTACAATGAGCAGTTCTTC	TRBV6-6	-	TRBJ2-1	TRBD1
CASRGLDDEQYF	TGTGCCAGCAGGGGACTAGACGACGAGCAGTACTTC	TRBV2	-	TRBJ2-7	TRBD2
CASSQDGKGWSPSSYNEQFF	TGCGCCAGCAGCCAAGATGGGAAGGGGTGGAGCCCGAGCTCCTACAATGAGCAGTTCTTC	TRBV4-1	few	TRBJ2-1	-
CASSSPGAVTEAFF	TGTGCCAGCAGCTCCCCAGGGGCCGTCACTGAAGCTTTCTTT	TRBV7-2	-	TRBJ1-1	-
CASNPIGREGTDTQYF	TGTGCCAGCAATCCAATAGGCAGGGAGGGAACAGATACGCAGTATTTT	TRBV5-6	few	TRBJ2-3	TRBD2
CASSLDPGGELFF	TGCGCCAGCAGTTTGGATCCGGGCGGGGAGCTGTTTTTT	TRBV5-1	-	TRBJ2-2	-
CATSGGWGGMNEQYF	TGTGCCACCAGCGGGGGGTGGGGAGGCATGAACGAGCAGTACTTC	TRBV15	-	TRBJ2-7	-